These 20 T cell receptor beta chains originate from one sample sequenced in a study of shared clonotypes between healthy human individuals. Some clones are missing from TCRdb's copy, which holds only in-frame ones; the method was immunoSEQ multiplex PCR. The table has more than 1.2 million clones, 98% seen once. The source material was naive CD4+ T cells sorted from blood. Subset of the sample: CD45RA+ positively selected. Every receptor here comes from a man aged 30 to 39 in good health.

This clone occurred a few times. The chain links TRBV7-2 to TRBJ2-3, with TRBD2 identical over 7 bases. The CDR3 covers 15 residues. In germline, CDR1 is SGHTA, CDR2 FQGNSA. V gave up 3 bases and J gave up 2 bases; unmatched junction bases: 5. The chain's CDR3 is CASSFYGRLTDTQYF. CDR3 bases: TGTGCCAGCAGCTTTTACGGGAGGCTCACAGATACGCAGTATTTT. The full variable domain, in which reference TRBV7-2 and TRBJ2-3 provide the parts outside the CDR3, is GAGVSQSPSNKVTEKGKDVELRCDPISGHTALYWYRQSLGQGLEFLIYFQGNSAPDKSGLPSDRFSAERTGGSVSTLTIQRTQQEDSAVYLCASSFYGRLTDTQYFGPGTRLTVL.

The chain carries TRBV11-2 and TRBJ2-1; 9 bases line up with TRBD1. The CDR3 extends over 16 amino acids. After removal of 0 bases from V and 2 bases from J, the junction contained 2 bases not matched to a gene. The germline V gene encodes CDR1 SGHAT and CDR2 FQNNGV. CDR3 in DNA: TGTGCCAGCAGCTTAGAAAGGACAGGGGCCTACAATGAGCAGTTCTTC. This translates into CASSLERTGAYNEQFF.

V is TRBV21-1 and J is TRBJ1-2. TRBV21-1 is a recognized pseudogene. CDR3 length equals 19 residues. This CDR3 is CASSKGAWGPNWTYYGYTF. The CDR3 DNA follows: TGTGCCAGCAGCAAAGGGGCATGGGGACCGAACTGGACCTACTATGGCTACACCTTC.

V gene TRBV4-1 combines with J gene TRBJ1-5, with D maybe TRBD1 (5 bases). Germline V gene sequence: CDR1 MGHRA, CDR2 YSYEKL. The CDR3 is 15 amino acids. V was clipped by 0 bases and J by 7 bases, with 13 bases between them. The CDR3 bases are TGCGCCAGCAGCCAAGAGGGGGATAAAAGGCAGCCCCAGCATTTT. Residues: CASSQEGDKRQPQHF.

The CDR3 sequence is CASSPPDRVYEQYF. The CDR3 DNA follows: TGCGCCAGCAGCCCCCCGGACAGGGTCTACGAGCAGTACTTC. The V call is TRBV4-1, the J call TRBJ2-7, with TRBD1 identical over 8 bases. V lost 4 bases and J lost 3; bases outside the gene matches: 5. The CDR3 contains 14 residues. The germline V gene has CDR1 MGHRA and CDR2 YSYEKL.

This clone was picked up one time. J is TRBJ2-7 and V is TRBV27; TRBD2 is a possible D gene (5 bases). Germline lookup yields CDR1 MNHEY and CDR2 SMNVEV (reference sequence). V gave up 11 bases and J gave up 5 bases, with 22 bases separating them. This CDR3 has 14 amino acids. CDR3: CAAAGSGQGHEQYF. DNA of the CDR3: TGTGCCGCCGCTGGGAGCGGCCAAGGACACGAGCAGTACTTC.

This chain connects TRBV2 to TRBJ1-5; 7 nucleotides agree with TRBD1. With V trimmed by 6 bases and J by 4 bases, 6 bases remained unmatched. The CDR3 is 14 residues long. CDR1 is SNHLY, CDR2 FYNNEI, per germline. For the CDR3, the DNA is TGTGCCAGCAGCACCGGGACAGTTAATCAGCCCCAGCATTTT. Protein: CASSTGTVNQPQHF.

V is TRBV7-9 and J is TRBJ2-3; D uncertain. V lost 4 bases to trimming and J lost 6 bases, with 8 bases between them. The germline V gene has CDR1 SEHNR and CDR2 FQNEAQ (reference sequence). The CDR3 totals 12 residues. CDR3 sequence reads: CASSSVPDTQYF. CDR3 sequence (DNA): TGTGCCAGCAGCTCCGTACCTGATACGCAGTATTTT. Drawing the rest from reference TRBV7-9 and TRBJ2-3, the complete variable domain is DTGVSQNPRHKITKRGQNVTFRCDPISEHNRLYWYRQTLGQGPEFLTYFQNEAQLEKSRLLSDRFSAERPKGSFSTLEIQRTEQGDSAMYLCASSSVPDTQYFGPGTRLTVL.

This clone was picked up one time. The chain has TRBV10-2 and TRBJ2-1; 7 nucleotides align to TRBD2. Germline trimming cut 0 bases from V and 1 base from J; bases unmatched to any gene: 3. The CDR3 length is 16 residues. From germline, CDR1 is WSHSY and CDR2 SAAADI. CDR3 DNA sequence: TGCGCCAGCAGTGAGTCGAGCGGGATGTCCTACAATGAGCAGTTCTTC. Translated, it gives CASSESSGMSYNEQFF.

This clone has a single count. The J gene is TRBJ2-6, the V gene TRBV29-1; no firm D call. The length of the CDR3 is 13 residues. The germline V gene has CDR1 SQVTM and CDR2 ANQGSEA. V was cut by 5 bases and J by 0 bases, with 5 bases left in between. The CDR3 sequence is CSVTASGANVLTF. As DNA, the CDR3 is TGCAGCGTTACAGCCTCTGGGGCCAACGTCCTGACTTTC.

A single count supports this clone. The same CDR3 is also encoded by other DNA sequences in this sample. The gene calls are TRBV10-2 and TRBJ2-7; D ambiguous. The V gene lost 3 bases and the J gene lost 1 base, with 4 bases spanning the gap. CDR3 size: 12 residues. Germline CDR1 WSHSY, CDR2 SAAADI. The CDR3 reads CASSDPSYEQYF. CDR3 sequence (DNA): TGCGCCAGCAGTGATCCGTCCTACGAGCAGTACTTC.

V and J are TRBV28 and TRBJ1-1; TRBD1 matches at 7 bases. J lost 2 bases, V lost 0 bases, and 6 bases had no gene match. CDR1 and CDR2 (germline): MDHEN, SYDVKM. CDR3 length equals 16 residues. The CDR3 loop is CASSLWGQLLNTEAFF. The CDR3 bases are TGTGCCAGCAGTTTATGGGGACAGCTCCTTAACACTGAAGCTTTCTTT. The variable domain in full, with the rest retrieved from reference TRBV28 and TRBJ1-1, is DVKVTQSSRYLVKRTGEKVFLECVQDMDHENMFWYRQDPGLGLRLIYFSYDVKMKEKGDIPEGYSVSREKKERFSLILESASTNQTSMYLCASSLWGQLLNTEAFFGQGTRLTVV.

In the case of this clone: Other nucleotide sequences from this sample produce the same CDR3. The gene calls are TRBV18 and TRBJ2-1; 7 positions match TRBD2. CDR1 and CDR2 (germline): KGHSH, LQKENI. V gave up 5 bases and J gave up 0 bases; unmatched junction bases: 4. The CDR3 runs 15 residues. The CDR3 here is CASSSGGSSYNEQFF. The CDR3 DNA reads as TGTGCCAGCTCATCTGGCGGGAGCTCCTACAATGAGCAGTTCTTC.

This chain connects TRBV13 to TRBJ2-7; D is unclear. CDR3 size: 14 residues. The V and J ends lost 5 bases and 3 bases respectively, with 14 bases between them. The germline CDR1 and CDR2 sequences are PRHDT and FYEKMQ (reference sequence). As DNA, the CDR3 is TGTGCCAGCAGCCTAAGTCTGGCTATCTACGAGCAGTACTTC. This translates into CASSLSLAIYEQYF.

The chain links TRBV7-2 to TRBJ2-1, with D uncertain. The CDR3 is made up of 13 amino acids. Germline V gene data show CDR1 as SGHTA and CDR2 as FQGNSA. Trimming stripped 2 bases from V and 5 bases from J, with 7 bases between. The CDR3 reads CASSLYENNEQFF. CDR3 DNA sequence: TGTGCCAGCAGCTTATACGAAAACAATGAGCAGTTCTTC.

This clone was observed once. The rearrangement links TRBV5-1 to TRBJ1-1; D call uncertain. Germline V gene sequence: CDR1 SGHRS, CDR2 YFSETQ. This CDR3 comprises 15 residues. Trimming cost V 0 bases and J 0 bases, with 9 bases left between them. CDR3 loop: CASSLAAGMNTEAFF. CDR3 nucleotide sequence: TGCGCCAGCAGCTTGGCGGCCGGAATGAACACTGAAGCTTTCTTT.

The chain employs TRBV5-6 and TRBJ1-2; perhaps TRBD1 as D (5 bases). The germline CDR1 and CDR2 sequences are SGHDT and YYEEEE. There are 14 residues in the CDR3. Trimming cost V 0 bases and J 10 bases, with 16 bases left between them. CDR3 DNA sequence: TGTGCCAGCAGCTTGGTGGGGGGACTGCCGTCCTACACCTTC. This codes for CASSLVGGLPSYTF.

J is TRBJ2-5 and V is TRBV12-5; 9 bases are shared with TRBD2. The germline V gene encodes CDR1 LGHNT and CDR2 FRNRAP. After removal of 7 bases from V and 5 bases from J, the junction contained 11 bases not matched to a gene. The CDR3 spans 15 residues. The CDR3 loop is CASAGGAGGLETQYF. The CDR3 DNA sequence: TGTGCTAGTGCCGGCGGAGCGGGAGGACTGGAGACCCAGTACTTC.

This clone was seen only a few times. V is TRBV29-1 and J is TRBJ1-1; no reliable D call. The V gene lost 5 bases and the J gene lost 1 base, with 17 bases spanning the gap. The CDR3 runs to 15 residues. The V gene's germline CDR1 is SQVTM and CDR2 ANQGSEA. The CDR3 DNA is TGCAGCGTTAGATCGGGCAGAAGATCGAACACTGAAGCTTTCTTT. It yields the protein CSVRSGRRSNTEAFF. Filled out from reference TRBV29-1 and TRBJ1-1, the complete variable domain reads SAVISQKPSRDICQRGTSLTIQCQVDSQVTMMFWYRQQPGQSLTLIATANQGSEATYESGFVIDKFPISRPNLTFSTLTVSNMSPEDSSIYLCSVRSGRRSNTEAFFGQGTRLTVV.

This chain uses TRBV10-1 with TRBJ2-3; D is perhaps TRBD2 (5 bases). Trimming left V 0 bases short and J 4 bases short, with 11 bases between. The CDR3 has 15 amino acids. Germline V gives CDR1 WNHNN, CDR2 SYGVQD (reference sequence). DNA for the CDR3: TGCGCCAGCAGTGAGTCTCGGGGTTTGGCAGATACGCAGTATTTT. Its protein is CASSESRGLADTQYF.